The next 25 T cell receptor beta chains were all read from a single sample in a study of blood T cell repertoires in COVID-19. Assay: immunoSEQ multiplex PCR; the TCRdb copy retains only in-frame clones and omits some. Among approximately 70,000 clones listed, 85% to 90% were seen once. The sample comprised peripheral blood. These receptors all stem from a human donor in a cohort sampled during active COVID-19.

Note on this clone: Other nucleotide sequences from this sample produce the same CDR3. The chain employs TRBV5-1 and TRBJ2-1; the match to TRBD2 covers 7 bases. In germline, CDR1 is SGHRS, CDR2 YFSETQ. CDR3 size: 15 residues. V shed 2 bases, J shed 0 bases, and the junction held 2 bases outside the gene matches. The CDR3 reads CASSLGGSSYNEQFF. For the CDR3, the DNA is TGCGCCAGCAGCTTAGGCGGGAGCTCCTACAATGAGCAGTTCTTC.

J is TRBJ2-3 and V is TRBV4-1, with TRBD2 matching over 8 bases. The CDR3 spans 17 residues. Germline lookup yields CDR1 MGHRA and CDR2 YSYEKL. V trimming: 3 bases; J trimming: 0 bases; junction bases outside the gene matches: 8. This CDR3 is CASSHPVAGRSTDTQYF. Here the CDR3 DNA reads TGCGCCAGCAGCCATCCCGTAGCGGGAAGGAGCACAGATACGCAGTATTTT.

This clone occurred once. The CDR3, as DNA: TGTGCCAGCAGCCCCCAGAAGGGACAGGGCGTAGCTTTCTTT. It is translated as CASSPQKGQGVAFF. J is TRBJ1-1 and V is TRBV7-2, with TRBD1 matching 9 bases. CDR3 length equals 14 residues. Germline V CDR1 and CDR2: SGHTA, FQGNSA. V lost 5 bases and J lost 10; bases outside the gene matches: 11.

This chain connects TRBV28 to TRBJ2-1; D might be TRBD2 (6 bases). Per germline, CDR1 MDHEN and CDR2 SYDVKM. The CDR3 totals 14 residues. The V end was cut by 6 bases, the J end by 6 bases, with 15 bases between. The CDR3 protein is CASRKPGLTNEQFF. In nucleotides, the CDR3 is TGTGCCAGCAGGAAACCGGGACTCACCAATGAGCAGTTCTTC. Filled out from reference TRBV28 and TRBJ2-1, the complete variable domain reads DVKVTQSSRYLVKRTGEKVFLECVQDMDHENMFWYRQDPGLGLRLIYFSYDVKMKEKGDIPEGYSVSREKKERFSLILESASTNQTSMYLCASRKPGLTNEQFFGPGTRLTVL.

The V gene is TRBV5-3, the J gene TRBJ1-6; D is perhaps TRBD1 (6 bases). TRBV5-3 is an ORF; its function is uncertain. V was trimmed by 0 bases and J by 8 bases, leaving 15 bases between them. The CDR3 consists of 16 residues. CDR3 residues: CARSLGRQEVDSPLHF. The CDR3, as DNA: TGTGCCAGAAGCTTGGGCCGACAGGAAGTCGATTCACCCCTCCACTTT.

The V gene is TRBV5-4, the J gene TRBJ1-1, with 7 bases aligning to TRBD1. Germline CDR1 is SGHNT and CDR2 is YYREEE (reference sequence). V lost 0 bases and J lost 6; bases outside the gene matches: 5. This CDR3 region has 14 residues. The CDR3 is CASSLGQGVPEAFF. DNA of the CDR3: TGTGCCAGCAGCTTGGGACAGGGTGTCCCTGAAGCTTTCTTT.

Here the CDR3 DNA reads TGTGCCAGCAGCTCCCCGCGGCCCTCAGATACGCAGTATTTT. Translation: CASSSPRPSDTQYF. The rearrangement links TRBV13 to TRBJ2-3; D not resolved. Trimming took off 4 bases at V and 4 bases at J, with 12 bases between the two ends. Germline V CDR1 and CDR2: PRHDT, FYEKMQ (reference sequence). The CDR3 contains 14 residues.

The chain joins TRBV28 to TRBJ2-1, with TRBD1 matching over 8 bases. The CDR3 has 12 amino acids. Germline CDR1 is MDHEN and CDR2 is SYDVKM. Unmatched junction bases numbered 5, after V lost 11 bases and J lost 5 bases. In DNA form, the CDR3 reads TGTGCCGGACGGACAGGGAACAATGAGCAGTTCTTC. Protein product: CAGRTGNNEQFF.

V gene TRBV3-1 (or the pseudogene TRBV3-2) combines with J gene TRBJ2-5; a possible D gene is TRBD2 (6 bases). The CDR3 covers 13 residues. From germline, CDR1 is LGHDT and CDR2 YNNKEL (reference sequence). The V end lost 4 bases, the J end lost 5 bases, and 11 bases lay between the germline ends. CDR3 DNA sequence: TGTGCCAGCAGCCCACTAGCTGCTGAGACCCAGTACTTC. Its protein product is CASSPLAAETQYF.

In DNA, the CDR3 is TGCGCCACCTCACGGGCGGGAGGGCCGGTTGGAGAGACCCAGTACTTC. Protein: CATSRAGGPVGETQYF. V gene TRBV5-1 combines with J gene TRBJ2-5; 9 bases match TRBD2. Trimming removed 9 bases from V and 4 bases from J; junction bases left unmatched: 16. The CDR3 consists of 16 residues. Germline-derived CDR1 and CDR2 are SGHRS and YFSETQ.

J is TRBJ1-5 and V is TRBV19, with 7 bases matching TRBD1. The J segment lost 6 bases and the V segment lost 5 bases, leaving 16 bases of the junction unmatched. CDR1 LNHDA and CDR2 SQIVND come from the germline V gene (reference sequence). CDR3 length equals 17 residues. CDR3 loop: CASSSPRQGSPTQPQHF. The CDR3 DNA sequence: TGTGCCAGTAGTTCCCCGAGACAGGGAAGCCCTACTCAGCCCCAGCATTTT.

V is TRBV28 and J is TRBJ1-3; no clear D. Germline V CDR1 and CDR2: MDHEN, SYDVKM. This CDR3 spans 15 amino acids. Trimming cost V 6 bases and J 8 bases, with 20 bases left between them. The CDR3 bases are TGTGCCAGCAGCCCAACGGCGGGGATCGGTGACACCATATATTTT. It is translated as CASSPTAGIGDTIYF.

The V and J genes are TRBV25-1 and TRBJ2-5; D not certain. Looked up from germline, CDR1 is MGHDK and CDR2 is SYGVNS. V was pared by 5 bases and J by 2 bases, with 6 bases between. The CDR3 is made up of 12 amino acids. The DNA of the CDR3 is TGTGCCAGCAGTCGTTTTCAAGAGACCCAGTACTTC. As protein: CASSRFQETQYF.

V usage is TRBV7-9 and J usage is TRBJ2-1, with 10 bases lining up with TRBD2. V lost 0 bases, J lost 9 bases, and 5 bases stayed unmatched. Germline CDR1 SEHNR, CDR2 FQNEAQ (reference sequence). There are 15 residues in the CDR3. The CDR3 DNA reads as TGTGCCAGCAGCTTAGCCAGCGGGAGGGCCGCTGAGCAGTTCTTC. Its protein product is CASSLASGRAAEQFF.

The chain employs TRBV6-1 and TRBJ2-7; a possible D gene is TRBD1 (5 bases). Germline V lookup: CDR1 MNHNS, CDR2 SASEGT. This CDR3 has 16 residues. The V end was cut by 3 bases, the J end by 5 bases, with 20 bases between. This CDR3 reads CASSESKGRGFHEQYF. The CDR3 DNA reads TGTGCCAGCAGTGAGTCGAAAGGTAGGGGATTTCACGAGCAGTACTTC.

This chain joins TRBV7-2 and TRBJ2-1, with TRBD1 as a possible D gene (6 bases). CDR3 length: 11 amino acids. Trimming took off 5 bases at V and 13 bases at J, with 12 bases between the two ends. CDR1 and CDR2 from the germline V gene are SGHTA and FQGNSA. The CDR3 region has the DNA TGTGCCAGCAGCAACCGGGACACCCAGTTCTTC. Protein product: CASSNRDTQFF.

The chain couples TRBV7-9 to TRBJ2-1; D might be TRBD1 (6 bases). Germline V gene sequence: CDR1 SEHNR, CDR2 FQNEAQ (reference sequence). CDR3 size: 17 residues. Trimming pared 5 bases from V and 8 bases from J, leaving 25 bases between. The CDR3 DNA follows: TGTGCCAGCAGCCTAGGGGGTGGCGGGCGTCTTCGGGATGAGCAGTTCTTC. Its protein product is CASSLGGGGRLRDEQFF.

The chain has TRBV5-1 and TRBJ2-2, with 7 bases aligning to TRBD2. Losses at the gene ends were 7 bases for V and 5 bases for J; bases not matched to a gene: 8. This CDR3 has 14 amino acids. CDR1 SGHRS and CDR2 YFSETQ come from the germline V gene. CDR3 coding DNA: TGCGCCAGCCGGACACTGGGGGGGACCGGGGAGCTGTTTTTT. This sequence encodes CASRTLGGTGELFF.

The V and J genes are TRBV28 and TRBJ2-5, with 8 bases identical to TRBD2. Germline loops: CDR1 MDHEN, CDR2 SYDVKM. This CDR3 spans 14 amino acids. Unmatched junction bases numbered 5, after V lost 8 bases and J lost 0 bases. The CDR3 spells CASVSGTNQETQYF. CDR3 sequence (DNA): TGTGCCAGCGTTAGCGGGACCAACCAAGAGACCCAGTACTTC.

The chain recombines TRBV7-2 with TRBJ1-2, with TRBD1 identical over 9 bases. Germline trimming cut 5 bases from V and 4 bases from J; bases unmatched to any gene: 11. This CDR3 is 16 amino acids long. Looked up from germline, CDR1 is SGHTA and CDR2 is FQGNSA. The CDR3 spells CASSVRGAGQGYGYTF. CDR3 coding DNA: TGTGCCAGCAGCGTAAGGGGGGCGGGACAGGGCTATGGCTACACCTTC.

The CDR3 sequence: CASSIDGGSSYNEQFF. DNA of the CDR3: TGTGCCAGTAGTATAGACGGCGGGAGCTCCTACAATGAGCAGTTCTTC. This chain connects TRBV19 to TRBJ2-1; 7 bases align to TRBD2. The germline CDR1 and CDR2 sequences are LNHDA and SQIVND (reference sequence). J lost 0 bases, V lost 0 bases, and 2 bases had no gene match. CDR3 size: 16 residues.

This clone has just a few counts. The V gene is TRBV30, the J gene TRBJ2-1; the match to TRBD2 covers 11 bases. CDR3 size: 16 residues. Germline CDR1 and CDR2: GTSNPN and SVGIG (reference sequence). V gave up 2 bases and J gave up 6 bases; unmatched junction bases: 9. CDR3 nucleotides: TGTGCCTGGAGTCCGTTGAAACTAGCGGGAGCCAATGAGCAGTTCTTC. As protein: CAWSPLKLAGANEQFF.

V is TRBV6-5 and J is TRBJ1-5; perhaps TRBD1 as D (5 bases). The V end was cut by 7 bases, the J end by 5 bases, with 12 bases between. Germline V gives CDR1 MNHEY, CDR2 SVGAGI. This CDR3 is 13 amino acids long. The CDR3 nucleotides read TGTGCCAGCACCGAGGGGAGGGATCAGCCCCAGCATTTT. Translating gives CASTEGRDQPQHF.

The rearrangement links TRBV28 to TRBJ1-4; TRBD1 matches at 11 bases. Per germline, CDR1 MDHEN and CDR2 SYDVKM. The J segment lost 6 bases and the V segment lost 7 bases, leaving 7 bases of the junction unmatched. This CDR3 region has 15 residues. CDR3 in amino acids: CASNFRDRGYEKLFF. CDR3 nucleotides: TGTGCCAGCAACTTCCGGGACAGGGGGTATGAAAAACTGTTTTTT.

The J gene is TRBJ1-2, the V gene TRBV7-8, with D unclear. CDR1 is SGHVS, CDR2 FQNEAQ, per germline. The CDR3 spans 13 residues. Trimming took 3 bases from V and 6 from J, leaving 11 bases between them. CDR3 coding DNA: TGTGCCAGCAGCTTTGGCATCGGGAATGGCTACACCTTC. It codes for CASSFGIGNGYTF.